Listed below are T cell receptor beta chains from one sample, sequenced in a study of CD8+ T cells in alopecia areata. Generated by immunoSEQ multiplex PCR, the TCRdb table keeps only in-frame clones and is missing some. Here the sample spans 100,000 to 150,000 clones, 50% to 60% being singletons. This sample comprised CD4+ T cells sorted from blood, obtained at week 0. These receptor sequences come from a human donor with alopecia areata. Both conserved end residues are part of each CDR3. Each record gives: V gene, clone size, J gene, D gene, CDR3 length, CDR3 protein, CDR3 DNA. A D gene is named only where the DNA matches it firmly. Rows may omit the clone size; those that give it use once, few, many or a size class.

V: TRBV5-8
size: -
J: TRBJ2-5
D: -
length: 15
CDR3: CASSPIAWAGETQYF
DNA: TGTGCCAGCAGCCCAATAGCGTGGGCAGGGGAGACCCAGTACTTC

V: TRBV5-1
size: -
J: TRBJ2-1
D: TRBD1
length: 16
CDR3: CASRDPGTGDYNEQFF
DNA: TGCGCCAGCAGAGACCCCGGGACAGGGGACTACAATGAGCAGTTCTTC

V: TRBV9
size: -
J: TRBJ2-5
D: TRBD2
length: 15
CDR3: CASSVGASGQETQYF
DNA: TGTGCCAGCAGCGTAGGGGCTAGCGGACAAGAGACCCAGTACTTC

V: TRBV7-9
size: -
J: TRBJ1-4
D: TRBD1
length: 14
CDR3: CASGDRGTNEKLFF
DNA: TGTGCCAGCGGAGACAGGGGGACTAATGAAAAACTGTTTTTT

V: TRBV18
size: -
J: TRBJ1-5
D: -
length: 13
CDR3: CASSPDSNQPQHF
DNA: TGTGCCAGCTCACCGGACAGCAATCAGCCCCAGCATTTT

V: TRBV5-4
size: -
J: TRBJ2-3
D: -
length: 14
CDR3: CASSGGRDTDTQYF
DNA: TGTGCCAGCAGCGGGGGGAGAGACACAGATACGCAGTATTTT

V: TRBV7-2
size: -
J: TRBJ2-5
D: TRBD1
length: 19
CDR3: CASSLIAGTGVVLKETQYF
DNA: TGTGCCAGCAGTCTGATAGCCGGGACAGGGGTAGTGCTAAAAGAGACCCAGTACTTC

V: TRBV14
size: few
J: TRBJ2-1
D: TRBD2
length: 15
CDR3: CASSLHPTSGHEQFF
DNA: TGTGCCAGCAGCCTCCACCCGACTAGCGGCCATGAGCAGTTCTTC

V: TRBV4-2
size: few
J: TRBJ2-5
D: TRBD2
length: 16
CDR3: CASSQELAGSQETQYF
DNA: TGTGCCAGCAGCCAAGAACTAGCGGGGTCACAAGAGACCCAGTACTTC

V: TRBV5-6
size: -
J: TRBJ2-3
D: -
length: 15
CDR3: CASSLSPTGTDTQYF
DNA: TGTGCCAGCAGCTTATCGCCTACAGGCACAGATACGCAGTATTTT

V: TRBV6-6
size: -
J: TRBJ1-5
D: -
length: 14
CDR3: CATIGQGRNQPQHF
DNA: TGTGCCACCATCGGACAAGGCCGTAATCAGCCCCAGCATTTT

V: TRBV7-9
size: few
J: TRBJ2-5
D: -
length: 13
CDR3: CASSFNSLETQYF
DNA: TGTGCCAGCAGCTTTAACTCATTAGAGACCCAGTACTTC